These 20 T cell receptor beta chains were all obtained from the same sample, sequenced in a study of blood T cell repertoires in COVID-19. Measured with immunoSEQ multiplex PCR; TCRdb has only the in-frame clones, and not every one. The sample lists fewer than 300,000 clones, around four fifths occurring once. Material: peripheral blood. The receptors derive from a woman aged 45-60 years who had recovered from COVID-19.

This chain links TRBV6-1 with TRBJ2-2; TRBD1 matches at 7 bases. The ends lost 3 bases at V and 6 bases at J; junction bases unmatched: 7. This CDR3 has 15 amino acids. Per the germline V gene, CDR1 is MNHNS and CDR2 is SASEGT. The CDR3 protein is CASSEITGVAGELFF. Written as DNA, the CDR3 is TGTGCCAGCAGTGAGATCACAGGGGTGGCCGGGGAGCTGTTTTTT.

The count of this clone is one. The chain uses TRBV19 and TRBJ2-2, with D maybe TRBD2 (6 bases). Looked up from germline, CDR1 is LNHDA and CDR2 is SQIVND (reference sequence). This CDR3 is built from 14 residues. The V and J ends lost 6 bases and 5 bases respectively, with 13 bases between them. CDR3 sequence: CASRGGGRTGELFF. CDR3 DNA: TGTGCCAGTAGGGGCGGAGGGCGGACCGGGGAGCTGTTTTTT.

J is TRBJ2-6 and V is TRBV9; TRBD2 matches 8 bases. The CDR3 covers 16 residues. V was pared by 4 bases and J by 2 bases, with 5 bases of the junction left unmatched. Germline V gene lookup returns CDR1 SGDLS and CDR2 YYNGEE. The CDR3 coding sequence is TGTGCCAGCAGCCAGGGACTAGGGGCTGGGGCCAACGTCCTGACTTTC. Its translation is CASSQGLGAGANVLTF. The full variable domain, its missing parts supplied by reference TRBV9 and TRBJ2-6, is DSGVTQTPKHLITATGQRVTLRCSPRSGDLSVYWYQQSLDQGLQFLIQYYNGEERAKGNILERFSAQQFPDLHSELNLSSLELGDSALYFCASSQGLGAGANVLTFGAGSRLTVL.

The V call is TRBV5-6, the J call TRBJ2-3; D is undetermined. The CDR3 extends over 12 amino acids. V dropped 4 bases and J dropped 2 bases, with 5 bases sitting between them. CDR1 is SGHDT, CDR2 YYEEEE, per germline. The CDR3 loop reads CASSQNTDTQYF. The CDR3 DNA is TGTGCCAGCAGCCAAAACACAGATACGCAGTATTTT.

The rearrangement joins TRBV4-1 to TRBJ2-1, with D perhaps TRBD1 (6 bases). V lost 0 bases, J lost 0 bases, and 12 bases lay in between. Germline lookup yields CDR1 MGHRA and CDR2 YSYEKL. This CDR3 comprises 17 residues. The CDR3 region has the DNA TGCGCCAGCAGCCAAGATGGGGGCTTTAGCTCCTACAATGAGCAGTTCTTC. Its translation is CASSQDGGFSSYNEQFF.

V and J are TRBV28 and TRBJ1-1; 7 nucleotides line up with TRBD1. Germline CDR1 MDHEN, CDR2 SYDVKM. This CDR3 has 14 residues. Losses at the gene ends were 6 bases for V and 5 bases for J; bases not matched to a gene: 9. The CDR3 DNA reads as TGTGCCAGCAGCTACCAGGGGGGCTGGACTGAAGCTTTCTTT. Translating it yields CASSYQGGWTEAFF.

CDR3 protein: CAWNLLGNQPQHF. In nucleotides, the CDR3 is TGTGCCTGGAATCTGCTAGGAAATCAGCCCCAGCATTTT. The chain carries TRBV30 and TRBJ1-5; D uncertain. Looked up from germline, CDR1 is GTSNPN and CDR2 is SVGIG (reference sequence). This CDR3 region has 13 residues. V was cut by 4 bases and J by 4 bases, with 11 bases left in between.

V is TRBV5-5 and J is TRBJ2-1; possible D gene TRBD2, 6 bases. CDR3 size: 16 residues. The V end lost 3 bases, the J end lost 6 bases, and 19 bases lay between the germline ends. The germline gives CDR1 SGHKS, CDR2 YYEKEE (reference sequence). The CDR3 DNA is TGTGCCAGCAGCTCGCCCGGGGGACTCAAAATCAATGAGCAGTTCTTC. Its translation is CASSSPGGLKINEQFF.

This sequence joins TRBV24-1 and TRBJ2-2; 8 bases line up with TRBD2. V dropped 1 base and J dropped 8; count of bases not matched to a gene: 2. The CDR3 contains 14 residues. In germline, CDR1 is KGHDR, CDR2 SFDVKD. CDR3 protein: CATSDLSGGGELFF. CDR3 in DNA: TGTGCCACCAGTGATTTAAGCGGGGGTGGGGAGCTGTTTTTT.

CDR3 bases: TGTGCCAGCAGCCTACAGGGGGAGGGCAATCAGCCCCAGCATTTT. Encoded protein: CASSLQGEGNQPQHF. The V call is TRBV28, the J call TRBJ1-5; 8 bases are shared with TRBD1. J was trimmed by 2 bases and V by 6 bases; bases with no gene match: 6. This CDR3 is 15 amino acids long. CDR1 MDHEN and CDR2 SYDVKM come from the germline V gene.

The chain combines TRBV27 with TRBJ1-2, with D hard to call. Trimming took 4 bases from V and 0 from J, leaving 9 bases between them. CDR1 is MNHEY and CDR2 is SMNVEV in the germline V gene (reference sequence). This CDR3 contains 14 residues. CDR3 sequence reads: CASSSGPSNYGYTF. The CDR3 DNA sequence: TGTGCCAGCAGTTCGGGTCCCTCTAACTATGGCTACACCTTC.

This clone occurred once. The chain recombines TRBV7-2 with TRBJ1-5; D is uncertain. V was pared by 0 bases and J by 0 bases, with 12 bases between. The CDR3 covers 17 residues. The germline V gene encodes CDR1 SGHTA and CDR2 FQGNSA. The CDR3 DNA is TGTGCCAGCAGCTTAGCAGCGGAGACCTTTAGCAATCAGCCCCAGCATTTT. It yields the protein CASSLAAETFSNQPQHF.

The chain combines TRBV19 with TRBJ2-1; 11 nucleotides align to TRBD2. Losses at the gene ends were 2 bases for V and 7 bases for J; bases not matched to a gene: 4. Germline V gene data show CDR1 as LNHDA and CDR2 as SQIVND (reference sequence). This CDR3 is 15 amino acids long. CDR3 DNA: TGTGCCAGTAGTATACTAGCGGGGGGCCGAAATGAGCAGTTCTTC. Translating gives CASSILAGGRNEQFF.

The chain carries TRBV5-1 and TRBJ1-1; 7 bases agree with TRBD1. CDR1 and CDR2 (germline): SGHRS, YFSETQ. This CDR3 has 15 residues. The V segment lost 3 bases and the J segment 3 bases; nucleotides outside the gene matches: 8. The chain's CDR3 is CASSSDRVGYTEAFF. As DNA, the CDR3 is TGCGCCAGCAGCTCCGACAGGGTGGGGTACACTGAAGCTTTCTTT. Combining the CDR3 with reference TRBV5-1 and TRBJ1-1 gives the whole variable domain KAGVTQTPRYLIKTRGQQVTLSCSPISGHRSVSWYQQTPGQGLQFLFEYFSETQRNKGNFPGRFSGRQFSNSRSEMNVSTLELGDSALYLCASSSDRVGYTEAFFGQGTRLTVV.

The chain links TRBV11-2 to TRBJ1-2, with 11 bases that match TRBD1. This CDR3 spans 15 amino acids. Looked up from germline, CDR1 is SGHAT and CDR2 is FQNNGV. V lost 5 bases to trimming and J lost 8 bases; unmatched junction nucleotides: 10. The CDR3 DNA sequence: TGTGCCAGCAGCCCCGGGACAGGGGGGGACGTGGGCTACACCTTC. Its translation is CASSPGTGGDVGYTF.

This chain links TRBV7-2 with TRBJ2-3; D gene ambiguous. The V end was cut by 1 base, the J end by 1 base, with 3 bases between. Germline CDR1 and CDR2: SGHTA and FQGNSA. CDR3 size: 13 residues. CDR3 bases: TGTGCCAGCAGCTTAGGCGGCACAGATACGCAGTATTTT. This encodes CASSLGGTDTQYF.

This sequence joins TRBV19 and TRBJ1-2; 9 nucleotides match TRBD1. The CDR3 contains 16 residues. Germline V CDR1 and CDR2: LNHDA, SQIVND (reference sequence). V shed 6 bases, J shed 6 bases, and the junction held 14 bases outside the gene matches. CDR3 region: CASRTRGQGYGNGYTF. The CDR3 DNA sequence: TGTGCCAGTAGGACCAGGGGACAGGGTTATGGGAATGGCTACACCTTC.

This clone has more than one count but fewer than ten. For the CDR3, the DNA is TGTGCCAGCAGCACTTTAACCGGGACAGACTACAATGAGCAGTTCTTC. As protein: CASSTLTGTDYNEQFF. The gene calls are TRBV5-4 and TRBJ2-1; 7 bases line up with TRBD1. In germline, CDR1 is SGHNT, CDR2 YYREEE (reference sequence). V lost 4 bases, J lost 3 bases, and 10 bases stayed unmatched. The CDR3 extends over 16 amino acids.

The CDR3, as DNA: TGTGCCAGCAGTTACTCCTTAGCCCGACAGCTCCCGCTTGGCTACACCTTC. Protein sequence: CASSYSLARQLPLGYTF. The chain is built from TRBV6-2 or TRBV6-3 and TRBJ1-2, with D perhaps TRBD1 (5 bases). From germline, CDR1 is MNHEY and CDR2 SVGEGT. This CDR3 region has 17 residues. The V end was cut by 0 bases, the J end by 7 bases, with 21 bases between.

The chain combines TRBV5-1 with TRBJ2-7, with 8 bases lining up with TRBD2. In germline, CDR1 is SGHRS, CDR2 YFSETQ. There are 16 residues in the CDR3. The J segment lost 2 bases and the V segment lost 0 bases, leaving 7 bases of the junction unmatched. The CDR3 region is CASSLAVVAGTYEQYF. In nucleotides, the CDR3 is TGCGCCAGCAGCTTGGCCGTCGTAGCGGGGACCTACGAGCAGTACTTC.